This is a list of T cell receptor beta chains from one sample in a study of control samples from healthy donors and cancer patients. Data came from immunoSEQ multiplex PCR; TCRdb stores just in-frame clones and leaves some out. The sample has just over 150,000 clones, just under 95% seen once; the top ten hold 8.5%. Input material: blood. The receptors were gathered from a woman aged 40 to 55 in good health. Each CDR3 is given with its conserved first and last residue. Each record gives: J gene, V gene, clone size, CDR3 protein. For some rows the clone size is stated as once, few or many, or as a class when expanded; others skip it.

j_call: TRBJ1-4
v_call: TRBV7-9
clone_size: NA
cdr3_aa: CASRGTGEGEVFF

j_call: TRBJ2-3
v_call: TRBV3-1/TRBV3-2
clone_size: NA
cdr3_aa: CASGQGPTDTQYF

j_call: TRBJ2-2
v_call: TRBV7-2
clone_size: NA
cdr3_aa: CASSQGVNTGELFF

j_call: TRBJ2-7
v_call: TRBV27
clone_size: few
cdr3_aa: CASSPEGQVSLTYEQYF

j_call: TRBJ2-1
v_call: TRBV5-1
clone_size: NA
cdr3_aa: CASSSGQKGDNEQFF

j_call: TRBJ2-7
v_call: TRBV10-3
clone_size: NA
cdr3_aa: CAISVRYGTGSYEQYF

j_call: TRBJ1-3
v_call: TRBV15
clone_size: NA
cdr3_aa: CATSRRGRTGGSGNTIYF

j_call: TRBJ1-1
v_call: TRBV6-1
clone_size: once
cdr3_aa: CASSEEYQGGDLNTEAFF

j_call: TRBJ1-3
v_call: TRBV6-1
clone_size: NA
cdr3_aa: CASSEWQPRGYASGNTIYF

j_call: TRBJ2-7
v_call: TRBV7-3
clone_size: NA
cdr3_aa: CASSLKDRAGYEQYF

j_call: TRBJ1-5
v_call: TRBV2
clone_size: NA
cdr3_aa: CASSDRVGNQPQHF

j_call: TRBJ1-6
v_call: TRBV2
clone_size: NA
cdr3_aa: CASSPRTGAQPLHF

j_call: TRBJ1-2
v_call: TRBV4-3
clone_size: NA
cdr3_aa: CASSRGQQTNYGYTF

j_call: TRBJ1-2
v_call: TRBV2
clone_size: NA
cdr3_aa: CASSGRRGPYGYTF

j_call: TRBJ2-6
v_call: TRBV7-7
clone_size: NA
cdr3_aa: CASSPPVRDSGANVLTF

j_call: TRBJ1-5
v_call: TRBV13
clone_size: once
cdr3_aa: CASSLWGSSLYPPYEGRRNQPQHF

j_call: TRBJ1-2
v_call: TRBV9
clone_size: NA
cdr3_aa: CASSVAATPRAYGYTF

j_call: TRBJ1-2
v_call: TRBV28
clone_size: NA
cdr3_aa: CASSLLSLGGAYGYTF

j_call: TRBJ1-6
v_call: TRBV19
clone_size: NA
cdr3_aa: CASSGTANSPLHF

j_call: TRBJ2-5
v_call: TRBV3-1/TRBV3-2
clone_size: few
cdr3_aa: CASSQATSGSYF

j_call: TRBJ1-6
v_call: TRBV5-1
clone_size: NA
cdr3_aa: CASSPTWRVADNSPLHF

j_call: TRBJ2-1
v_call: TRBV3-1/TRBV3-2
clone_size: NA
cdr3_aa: CASSTRDRVVESDNEQFF

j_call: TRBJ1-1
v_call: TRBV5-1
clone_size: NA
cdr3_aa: CASSLTGKAEAFF

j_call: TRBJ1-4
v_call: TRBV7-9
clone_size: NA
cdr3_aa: CASSLGPRNYPTVEKLFF

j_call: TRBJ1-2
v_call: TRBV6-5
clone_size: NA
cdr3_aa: CASRPTGGLGYTF

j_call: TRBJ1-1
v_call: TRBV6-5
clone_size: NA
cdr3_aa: CASSRGTAEAFF

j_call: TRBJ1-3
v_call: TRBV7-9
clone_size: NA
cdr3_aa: CASSPRTGRGNTIYF

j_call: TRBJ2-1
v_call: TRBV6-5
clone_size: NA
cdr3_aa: CATDDTSPSYNEQFF

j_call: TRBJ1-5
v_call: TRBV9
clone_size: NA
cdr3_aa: CASSVEGYSNQPQHF

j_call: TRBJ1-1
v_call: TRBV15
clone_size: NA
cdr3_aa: CATSRGSGPLLREAFF

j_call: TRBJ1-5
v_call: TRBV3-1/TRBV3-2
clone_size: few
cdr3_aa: CASSQEDGTGVQPQHF

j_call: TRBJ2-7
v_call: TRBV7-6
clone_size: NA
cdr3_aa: CASSLNPVGGGEQYF

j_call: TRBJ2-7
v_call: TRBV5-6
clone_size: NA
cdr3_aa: CASSLDRRDEQYF

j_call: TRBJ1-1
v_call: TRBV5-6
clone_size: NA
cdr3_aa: CASSLAGTGLGTEAFF